Listed here are 7 T cell receptor beta chains from one sample, sequenced in a study of human CD8 memory T cell subsets (dated by TCRdb to the early 2020s). Progenitor exhausted-like memory CD8+ T cells (TPEX) were defined as CCR7+ PD-1+ TIGIT+ early differentiated memory cells with dysfunctional, exhausted-like traits. Sequencing was carried out with a NextSeq 550. A Human TCR Profiling Kit was used to prepare UMI-labeled 5' RACE TCRbeta libraries. Reads reprocessed by TCRdb are summarized as one entry per CDR3 protein sequence, and DNA is absent. The table held for this sample gives more than 6,000 distinct CDR3 sequences. The ten largest make up about 20% of the sample. Sequenced material: CD8+ T cells from PBMCs. The origin of the receptors is a human donor in good health.

The chain combines TRBV10-3 with TRBJ2-1; TCRdb returns TRBD1, unconfirmable since there is no DNA. This CDR3 has 15 amino acids. CDR1 is ENHRY, CDR2 SYGVKD, per germline. CDR3 sequence: CAITDGTDSYNEQFF.

This chain links TRBV7-8 with TRBJ2-7; TCRdb returns TRBD1, unconfirmable since there is no DNA. The germline V gene has CDR1 SGHVS and CDR2 FQNEAQ. CDR3 size: 15 residues. CDR3 sequence: CASSLARQGLTEQYF.

This chain's CDR3 is CASSHPGAPPYNEQFF. The chain employs TRBV7-3 and TRBJ2-1; the D call of TRBD1 rests on TCRdb alone, since no DNA is present to check it. This CDR3 spans 16 amino acids. Germline CDR1 reads SGHTA; CDR2 reads FQGTGA.

The gene calls are TRBV5-4 and TRBJ2-7; without DNA, the TCRdb call of TRBD1 cannot be checked. CDR1 is SGHNT, CDR2 YYREEE, per germline (reference sequence). The CDR3 spans 14 residues. CDR3 residues: CASSGTGLLDEQYF. The whole variable domain, remainder taken from reference TRBV5-4 and TRBJ2-7, is ETGVTQSPTHLIKTRGQQVTLRCSSQSGHNTVSWYQQALGQGPQFIFQYYREEENGRGNFPPRFSGLQFPNYSSELNVNALELDDSALYLCASSGTGLLDEQYFGPGTRLTVT.

This chain connects TRBV6-2 or TRBV6-3 to TRBJ2-3; TCRdb designates TRBD1, a call that cannot be tested without DNA. The CDR3 has 15 amino acids. Germline-derived CDR1 and CDR2 are MNHEY and SVGEGT. CDR3 region: CASSGTGSSTDTQYF.

Its frequency marks this clonotype as medium-sized (0.01 to 0.1%). This CDR3 is CSVERDFQETQYF. V usage is TRBV29-1 and J usage is TRBJ2-5; no DNA is available, so the TRBD1 call from TCRdb remains unchecked. Germline V CDR1 and CDR2: SQVTM, ANQGSEA. This CDR3 comprises 13 residues.

The genes are TRBV2 and TRBJ2-7; TCRdb reports TRBD1, a call that lacks DNA to check it against. CDR3 size: 13 residues. The germline V gene has CDR1 SNHLY and CDR2 FYNNEI. The CDR3: CASGTGLSYEQYF.